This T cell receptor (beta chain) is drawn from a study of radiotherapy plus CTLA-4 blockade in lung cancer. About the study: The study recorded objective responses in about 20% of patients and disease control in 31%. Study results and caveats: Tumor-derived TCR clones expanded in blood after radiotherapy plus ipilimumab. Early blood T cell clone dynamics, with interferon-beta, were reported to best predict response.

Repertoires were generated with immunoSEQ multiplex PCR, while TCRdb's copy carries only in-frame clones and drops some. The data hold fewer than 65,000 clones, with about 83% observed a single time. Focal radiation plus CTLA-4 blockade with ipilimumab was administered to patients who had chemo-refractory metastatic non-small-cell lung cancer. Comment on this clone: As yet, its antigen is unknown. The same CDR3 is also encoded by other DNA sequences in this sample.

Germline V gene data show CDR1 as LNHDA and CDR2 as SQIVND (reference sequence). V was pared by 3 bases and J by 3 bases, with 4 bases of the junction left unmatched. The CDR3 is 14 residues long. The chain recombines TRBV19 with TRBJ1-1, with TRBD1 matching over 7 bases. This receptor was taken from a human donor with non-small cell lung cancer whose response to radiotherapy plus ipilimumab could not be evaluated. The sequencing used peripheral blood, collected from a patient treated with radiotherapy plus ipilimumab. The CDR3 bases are TGTGCCAGTAGTATTTACAGGGGAGACACTGAAGCTTTCTTT. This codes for CASSIYRGDTEAFF.